Listed below are T cell receptor beta chains from one sample, sequenced in a study of cytomegalovirus exposure and HLA in healthy donors. TCRdb's copy holds only in-frame clones and misses some; the assay was immunoSEQ multiplex PCR. The sample table sets out some 200,000 clones. The sample consisted of PBMCs. These receptors came from a girl aged 2-10 years in good health and CMV-seropositive. Both conserved end residues are part of each CDR3. The D gene is left open where the match is weak.

j_call d_call v_call cdr3_aa cdr3_nt
TRBJ2-7 - TRBV5-1 CASSLDSGGMISYEQYF TGCGCCAGCAGCTTGGACTCAGGGGGGATGATCTCCTACGAGCAGTACTTC
TRBJ2-7 TRBD1 TRBV30 CAWSARQGYPYEQYF TGTGCCTGGAGTGCCAGACAGGGGTATCCATACGAGCAGTACTTC
TRBJ2-7 - TRBV5-1 CASSLGVGYEQYF TGCGCCAGCAGCTTGGGGGTCGGGTACGAGCAGTACTTC
TRBJ2-4 TRBD1 TRBV28 CASSWGQGKAKNIQYF TGTGCCAGCAGTTGGGGACAGGGGAAAGCCAAAAACATTCAGTACTTC
TRBJ2-7 TRBD2 TRBV2 CASTSGTPYEQYF TGTGCCAGCACTAGCGGGACACCCTACGAGCAGTACTTC
TRBJ1-1 TRBD1 TRBV5-1 CASSSHRSRGVTEAFF TGCGCCAGCAGCTCGCATAGGAGCAGGGGGGTTACTGAAGCTTTCTTT
TRBJ2-7 TRBD1 TRBV28 CASNPDRVDEQYF TGTGCCAGCAACCCAGACAGGGTAGACGAGCAGTACTTC
TRBJ2-3 - TRBV5-4 CASRFLGGKDTQYF TGTGCCAGCAGGTTCCTCGGGGGTAAAGATACGCAGTATTTT
TRBJ2-6 TRBD1 TRBV7-9 CASSFGGGQGRAGANVLTF TGTGCCAGCAGCTTTGGCGGGGGACAGGGGAGAGCTGGGGCCAACGTCCTGACTTTC
TRBJ2-1 - TRBV5-4 CASRLFEGEQFF TGTGCCAGCCGACTTTTTGAGGGTGAGCAGTTCTTC
TRBJ2-7 - TRBV7-9 CASSQRDKDYEQYF TGTGCCAGCAGCCAAAGGGACAAGGACTACGAGCAGTACTTC
TRBJ2-1 TRBD2 TRBV7-3 CASSSGLAGAPGGEQFF TGTGCCAGCAGTTCTGGACTAGCGGGAGCGCCAGGGGGTGAGCAGTTCTTC
TRBJ1-2 TRBD1 TRBV5-8 CASSPDRGNYGYTF TGTGCCAGCAGCCCGGACAGGGGAAACTATGGCTACACCTTC
TRBJ2-3 TRBD2 TRBV27 CASGGTSGRARITDTQYF TGTGCCAGCGGGGGGACTAGCGGGAGGGCACGGATCACAGATACGCAGTATTTT
TRBJ1-5 - TRBV6-1 CASTDYSNQPQHF TGTGCCAGCACAGACTATAGCAATCAGCCCCAGCATTTT
TRBJ2-7 - TRBV28 CASTFGGTAFNYEQYF TGTGCCAGCACCTTTGGCGGGACAGCTTTTAACTACGAGCAGTACTTC
TRBJ2-7 - TRBV28 CASRTTSYEQYF TGTGCCAGCAGAACGACTTCCTACGAGCAGTACTTC
TRBJ1-1 - TRBV28 CASSSAPSAEAFF TGTGCCAGCAGTTCCGCCCCGAGCGCTGAAGCTTTCTTT
TRBJ1-1 - TRBV10-1 CASSESSRATTEAFF TGCGCCAGCAGTGAGTCCTCCAGGGCGACTACTGAAGCTTTCTTT
TRBJ2-5 - TRBV5-1 CASSLDLRGQETQYF TGCGCCAGCAGCTTGGATTTGCGAGGACAAGAGACCCAGTACTTC
TRBJ1-1 - TRBV19 CASHRGSGSNTEAFF TGTGCCTCGCACCGGGGATCGGGGTCGAACACTGAAGCTTTCTTT
TRBJ2-2 - TRBV27 CASSLVVSGGKGNTGELFF TGTGCCAGCAGTTTGGTGGTTTCAGGCGGGAAGGGGAACACCGGGGAGCTGTTTTTT
TRBJ2-7 - TRBV6-1 CASTVSRVSYEQYF TGTGCCAGCACGGTGAGCCGCGTCTCCTACGAGCAGTACTTC
TRBJ1-1 TRBD1 TRBV29-1 CSVAGGNTEAFF TGCAGCGTTGCAGGGGGCAACACTGAAGCTTTCTTT
TRBJ2-3 - TRBV2 CASTPYPTDTQYF TGTGCCAGCACCCCCTACCCCACAGATACGCAGTATTTT
TRBJ1-2 TRBD1 TRBV6-6 CASSPGTGGVVGGYTF TGTGCCAGCAGCCCCGGGACAGGGGGAGTTGTAGGTGGCTACACCTTC
TRBJ2-6 - TRBV5-1 CASSLQFSGANVLTF TGCGCCAGCAGCTTACAGTTCTCTGGGGCCAACGTCCTGACTTTC
TRBJ2-7 TRBD2 TRBV4-1 CASSQTATGGYEQYF TGCGCCAGCAGCCAAACGGCGACGGGAGGCTACGAGCAGTACTTC
TRBJ2-1 TRBD2 TRBV2 CASSWDTSGRFNEQFF TGTGCCAGCAGTTGGGATACTAGCGGGAGGTTCAATGAGCAGTTCTTC